Below, 17 T cell receptor beta chains from the same sample are listed, as sequenced in a study of blood T cells in healthy people across ages. The second PCR ran 7 to 11 cycles with a sample-barcoded 5' primer and J-beta primers. TCRdb passed the 5' RACE reads through MiXCR, listing each CDR3 protein once. This table holds 1.5 million to 2 million distinct CDR3 sequences, under 30% found once. The source material was blood. The receptors stem from a woman in her twenties or thirties in good health.

The CDR3 region has the DNA TGCGCCAGCAGCTTAAAAACTCAGAAGGGGAGTGAGCAGTTCTTC. Protein product: CASSLKTQKGSEQFF. The V and J genes are TRBV5-1 and TRBJ2-1; D possibly matches TRBD1 or TRBD2 (5 bases each). The germline V gene encodes CDR1 SGHRS and CDR2 YFSETQ. Between the trimmed V and J ends, which lost 2 bases and 9 bases, there was a span of 18 bases. The CDR3 spans 15 residues.

This clonotype was seen ten or more times. The gene calls are TRBV5-1 and TRBJ2-2, with TRBD1 identical over 9 bases. Germline V gives CDR1 SGHRS, CDR2 YFSETQ. The V and J ends lost 4 bases and 3 bases, in that order; junction bases with no gene match: 7. The length of the CDR3 is 16 residues. Here the CDR3 DNA reads TGCGCCAGCAGCCCGGGGACAGGGTTGGACACCGGGGAGCTGTTTTTT. Residues: CASSPGTGLDTGELFF.

Comment on this clonotype: Since no conserved phenylalanine or tryptophan closes the CDR3, a read error is the likely cause. The chain links TRBV5-5 to TRBJ2-5, with D unclear. CDR3 length equals 12 residues. Trimming left V 2 bases short and J 5 bases short, with 7 bases between. Germline V gives CDR1 SGHKS, CDR2 YYEKEE (reference sequence). DNA of the CDR3: TGTGCCAGCAGCTTTAGGGATGAGACCCAGTACATC. It specifies CASSFRDETQYI.

The table lists this clonotype with a few counts. The V and J genes are TRBV5-1 and TRBJ2-3, with 9 bases aligning to TRBD2. Trimming took 0 bases from V and 0 from J; bases not matched to a gene: 8. In germline, CDR1 is SGHRS, CDR2 YFSETQ. This CDR3 region has 18 residues. The CDR3 loop reads CASSLGGLASTSTDTQYF. CDR3 nucleotides: TGCGCCAGCAGCTTGGGAGGACTAGCGAGTACTAGCACAGATACGCAGTATTTT.

The chain is built from TRBV2 and TRBJ1-2, with 8 bases lining up with TRBD1. Unmatched junction bases numbered 4, after V lost 3 bases and J lost 4 bases. Germline V gene sequence: CDR1 SNHLY, CDR2 FYNNEI. This CDR3 spans 14 amino acids. CDR3 sequence: CASSDLTGGYGYTF. Written as DNA, the CDR3 is TGTGCCAGCAGTGACCTTACAGGGGGCTATGGCTACACCTTC.

The chain is built from TRBV27 and TRBJ1-1, with TRBD1 identical over 8 bases. This CDR3 is built from 13 residues. CDR1 is MNHEY, CDR2 SMNVEV, per germline (reference sequence). Trimming took 8 bases from V and 5 from J; bases not matched to a gene: 7. CDR3: CASSDRERTEAFF. In DNA, the CDR3 is TGTGCCAGCTCGGACAGGGAAAGGACTGAAGCTTTCTTT.

V is TRBV6-6 and J is TRBJ2-1; the D gene is possibly TRBD2 (5 bases). The CDR3 is 13 amino acids. The germline V gene has CDR1 MNHNY and CDR2 SVGAGI (reference sequence). Trimming took 6 bases from V and 6 from J, leaving 12 bases between them. Here the CDR3 reads CASSPGGTNEQFF. The CDR3 DNA sequence: TGTGCCAGCAGCCCCGGAGGCACCAATGAGCAGTTCTTC.

The rearrangement links TRBV29-1 to TRBJ2-4, with 10 positions matching TRBD2. Per germline, CDR1 SQVTM and CDR2 ANQGSEA. CDR3 size: 16 residues. Unmatched junction bases numbered 18, after V lost 3 bases and J lost 13 bases. This CDR3 is CSVDFLAGVHYNEQYF. DNA for the CDR3: TGCAGCGTTGATTTCCTAGCGGGGGTCCACTACAATGAGCAGTACTTC.

In its sample, this clonotype was seen a few times. The genes are TRBV30 and TRBJ2-1, with unresolved D. The CDR3 extends over 12 amino acids. CDR1 is GTSNPN, CDR2 SVGIG, per germline (reference sequence). Trimming removed 0 bases at V and 8 bases at J, with 8 bases between. The CDR3 coding sequence is TGTGCCTGGAGTGTAAAGAGCGATGAGCAGTTCTTC. The encoded protein is CAWSVKSDEQFF.

This clonotype occurred many times. The chain couples TRBV11-2 to TRBJ1-2; D may be TRBD1 (6 bases). Germline CDR1 SGHAT, CDR2 FQNNGV. This CDR3 has 15 residues. The V end was cut by 5 bases, the J end by 0 bases, with 13 bases between. The CDR3 here is CASSIGQLANYGYTF. CDR3 in DNA: TGTGCCAGCAGCATCGGACAGTTAGCTAACTATGGCTACACCTTC.

V and J are TRBV6-1 and TRBJ2-1; 15 positions match TRBD2. The CDR3 has 18 amino acids. The trim removed 8 bases at V and 0 bases at J, leaving 8 bases unmatched. CDR1 MNHNS and CDR2 SASEGT come from the germline V gene. CDR3 sequence (DNA): TGTGCCAGCGGTGGAGGGACTAGCGGGAGGAGCTCCTACAATGAGCAGTTCTTC. Protein sequence: CASGGGTSGRSSYNEQFF.

V gene TRBV20-1 combines with J gene TRBJ2-1; 13 nucleotides align to TRBD2. V trimming: 6 bases; J trimming: 0 bases; junction bases outside the gene matches: 5. The CDR3 totals 16 residues. Germline-derived CDR1 and CDR2 are DFQATT and SNEGSKA (reference sequence). CDR3 in amino acids: CSAPGTSGISYNEQFF. CDR3 in DNA: TGCAGTGCGCCCGGGACTAGCGGGATCTCCTACAATGAGCAGTTCTTC.

This clonotype was found a few times. The CDR3 is CASSYHNQPQHF. For the CDR3, the DNA is TGTGCCAGCAGTTACCATAATCAGCCCCAGCATTTT. The J gene is TRBJ1-5, the V gene TRBV6-2 or TRBV6-3, with unresolved D. The CDR3 has 12 amino acids. CDR1 and CDR2 (germline): MNHEY, SVGEGT. Trimming shortened V by 2 bases and J by 4 bases, and 3 bases separated the two germline ends.

This clonotype was found many times. The chain combines TRBV7-2 with TRBJ2-1; no reliable D call. Germline assignment: CDR1 SGHTA and CDR2 FQGNSA. With 3 bases removed from V and 10 bases from J, the gap between germline ends came to 10 bases. The CDR3 runs to 12 residues. CDR3 nucleotides: TGTGCCAGCAGCTTCCGCGCCGGGGAGCAGTTCTTC. It encodes CASSFRAGEQFF.

This clonotype was detected many times. The chain combines TRBV4-1 with TRBJ1-2, with 8 bases lining up with TRBD1. There are 15 residues in the CDR3. V dropped 3 bases and J dropped 4; count of bases not matched to a gene: 7. Germline V gene lookup returns CDR1 MGHRA and CDR2 YSYEKL. The CDR3 sequence is CASSHNQGAGYGYTF. CDR3 coding DNA: TGCGCCAGCAGCCACAACCAGGGGGCCGGCTATGGCTACACCTTC.

The chain links TRBV18 to TRBJ2-3; possible D gene TRBD2, 5 bases. V lost 3 bases to trimming and J lost 3 bases, with 13 bases between them. The length of the CDR3 is 15 residues. Germline CDR1 is KGHSH and CDR2 is LQKENI. CDR3 amino acids: CASSPEAVLTDTQYF. CDR3 in DNA: TGTGCCAGCTCACCTGAAGCGGTATTAACAGATACGCAGTATTTT.

This clonotype has more than one count but fewer than ten. The CDR3 loop is CASSWDAQRQPQHF. The CDR3, as DNA: TGTGCCAGCAGTTGGGACGCTCAGCGCCAGCCCCAGCATTTT. This chain connects TRBV12-3 or TRBV12-4 to TRBJ1-5; D might be TRBD1 (5 bases). Trimming took off 4 bases at V and 7 bases at J, with 14 bases between the two ends. CDR3 length: 14 amino acids.